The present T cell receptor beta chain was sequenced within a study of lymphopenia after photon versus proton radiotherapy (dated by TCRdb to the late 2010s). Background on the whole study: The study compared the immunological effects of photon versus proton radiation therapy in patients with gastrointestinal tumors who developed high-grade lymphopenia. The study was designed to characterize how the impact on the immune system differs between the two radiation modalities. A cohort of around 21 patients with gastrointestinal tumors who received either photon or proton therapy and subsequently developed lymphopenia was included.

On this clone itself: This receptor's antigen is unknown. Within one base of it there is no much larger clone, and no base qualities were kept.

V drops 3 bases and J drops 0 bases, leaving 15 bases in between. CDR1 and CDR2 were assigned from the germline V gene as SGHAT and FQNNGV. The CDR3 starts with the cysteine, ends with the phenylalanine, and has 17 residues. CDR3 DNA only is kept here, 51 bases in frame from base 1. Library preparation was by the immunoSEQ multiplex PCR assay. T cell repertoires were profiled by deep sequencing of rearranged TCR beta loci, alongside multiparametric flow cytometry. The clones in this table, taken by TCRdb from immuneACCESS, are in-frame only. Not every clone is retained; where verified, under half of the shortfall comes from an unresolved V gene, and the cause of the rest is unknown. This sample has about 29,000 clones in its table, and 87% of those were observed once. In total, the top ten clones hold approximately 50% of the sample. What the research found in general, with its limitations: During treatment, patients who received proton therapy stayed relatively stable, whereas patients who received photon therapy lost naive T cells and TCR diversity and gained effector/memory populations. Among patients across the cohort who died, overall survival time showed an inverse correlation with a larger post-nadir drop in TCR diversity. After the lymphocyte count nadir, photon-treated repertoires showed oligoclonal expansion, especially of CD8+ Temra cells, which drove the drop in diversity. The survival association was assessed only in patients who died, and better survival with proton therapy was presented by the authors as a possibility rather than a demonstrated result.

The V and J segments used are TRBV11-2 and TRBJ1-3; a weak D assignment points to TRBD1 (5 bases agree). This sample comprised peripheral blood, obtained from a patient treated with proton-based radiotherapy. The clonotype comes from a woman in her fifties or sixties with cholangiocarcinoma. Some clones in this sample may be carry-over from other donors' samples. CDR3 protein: CASSFGRGPISGNTIYF. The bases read TGTGCCAGCAGCTTCGGGCGGGGCCCTATCTCTGGAAACACCATATATTTT.